This T cell receptor (beta chain) is from a study of CD8 T cells in ankylosing spondylitis (dated by TCRdb to the late 2010s). General notes on the study: To find TCR variants linked to disease, the study profiled T cell receptor beta repertoires in ankylosing spondylitis patients and healthy donors. In total, the full study cohort was made up of roughly 100 healthy donors and about two dozen ankylosing spondylitis patients. Peripheral blood was sampled, and synovial fluid was additionally collected from ankylosing spondylitis patients. Here is what the overall study found, with its caveats: The disease-linked clones showed a CD8+ phenotype and occurred at relatively low frequencies in peripheral blood. A TCR beta motif of several highly homologous amino acid variants appeared characteristic of blood from ankylosing spondylitis patients. Some motif variants were previously reported in synovial fluid and blood of reactive arthritis patients, suggesting common disease-initiation mechanisms. According to the report, matched synovial fluid samples from ankylosing spondylitis patients were significantly enriched for the disease-linked clones.

This clonotype showed up just a few times. Its antigen has not been determined. No much larger clone is present one base from it, and per-base qualities are unavailable. The sequencer was an Illumina HiSeq 2500. Quantitative 5'-RACE with molecular barcodes was used to prepare TCR beta libraries. The paper's data handling went like this. Disease-linked TCR variants were identified with a new computational method built on a probabilistic model of VDJ rearrangement. TCRdb reprocessing: public reads trimmed at Q25 with fastp, clones called with MiXCR, in-frame beta chains kept. Identical CDR3 proteins give one entry, which carries the most common genes and DNA. The V and J calls, along with clone size, are taken from TCRdb and not from the paper's own processing. The sample yields some 300,000 distinct CDR3 sequences; less than 25% were counted once. Jointly, the top ten make up about 3.5% of the sample.

Deletion took 5 bases off V and 5 bases off J, with a span of 15 bases between the germline ends. The germline V gene (reference sequence) sets CDR1 to DFQATT and CDR2 to SNEGSKA. The CDR3 numbers 13 residues from cysteine through phenylalanine. This entry keeps only the CDR3 DNA: 39 bases, framed from base 1. Here the chain combines TRBV20-1 and TRBJ2-5; no D gene is confidently identified. This TCR was sampled from a female donor with ankylosing spondylitis or in good health (not recorded which). Sequenced input: blood, either unsorted or a sorted T cell fraction (not recorded which). The DNA is TGCAGTGCTCTCTCGGTGGATGGGGAGACCCAGTACTTC. The encoded protein is CSALSVDGETQYF.